The clone carrying this T cell receptor (beta chain) was counted a few times. CDR1 and CDR2 from the germline V gene are DFQATT and SNEGSKA (reference sequence). CDR3 size: 12 residues. Between the trimmed V and J ends, which lost 7 bases and 0 bases, there was a span of 8 bases. TCRdb used MiXCR to reprocess the 5' RACE reads, holding one entry per CDR3 protein. Altogether 90,000 to 120,000 distinct CDR3 sequences are present, about 18% being singletons, with the ten largest covering approximately 5.5%. The sample originates from a study of T-cell memory formation after mild COVID-19. The sequencing sample was made of PBMCs or a T cell subset sorted from them (not recorded which). The chain combines TRBV20-1 with TRBJ2-3, with D unresolved. The clonotype originates from a man between 18 and 29 years old who had mild COVID-19 (a few samples of this study predate the infection). Cell type and time point are not known. This chain's CDR3 is CSGLGSTDTQYF. For the CDR3, the DNA is TGCAGTGGCCTCGGTAGCACAGATACGCAGTATTTT.